This TCR beta chain originates from a study of blood T cell repertoires in COVID-19. The assay was immunoSEQ multiplex PCR, and TCRdb's table has in-frame clones only and misses some. The profile covers 360,000 or so clones, with approximately 89% appearing a single time and 3.9% taken by the ten largest. This clone showed up just once. Germline V gives CDR1 LGHNA, CDR2 YNFKEQ. The CDR3 spans 17 residues. The V gene end was trimmed by 1 base and the J gene end by 3 bases; junction bases not matched to a gene: 8. Sequencing was performed on peripheral blood. The sequence was obtained from a woman aged 60-75 years with COVID-19, enrolled during active disease. The V and J genes are TRBV4-2 and TRBJ2-3; 9 bases fit TRBD1. CDR3 bases: TGTGCCAGCAGCCAAGGGCGATGGGGACAGGGAACAGATACGCAGTATTTT. This sequence encodes CASSQGRWGQGTDTQYF.